Listed here are 27 T cell receptor beta chains from one sample, sequenced in a study of T cell clusters in autoimmune cytopenias. TRB rearrangements were amplified by touch-down multiplex PCR with mixed TRB-A/B primers. Reprocessing the multiplex PCR reads, TCRdb reports a single entry for every CDR3 protein and omits DNA. The listing contains approximately 4,900 distinct CDR3 sequences. Each sample's input was 200 to 250 ng genomic DNA, 35,000 to 40,000 genome equivalents. These data are also associated with another study on T cell repertoires in aging, cancer and after chemotherapy.

The sample consisted of peripheral blood. The receptors come from a human donor with chronic lymphocytic leukemia. The donor label of this sample is uncertain.

This sequence joins TRBV10-3 and TRBJ1-2; the D gene TCRdb calls, TRBD1, cannot be checked with no DNA. Germline values: CDR1 ENHRY, CDR2 SYGVKD. The CDR3 loop spans 16 amino acids. CDR3 amino acids: CAISLGTVFLWYGYTF.

V gene TRBV6-5 combines with J gene TRBJ1-5; TCRdb's D gene call, TRBD1, goes unchecked for lack of DNA. The CDR3 runs 15 residues. The germline V gene encodes CDR1 MNHEY and CDR2 SVGAGI. CDR3 in amino acids: CASSSFAGNNQPQHF.

The chain uses TRBV20-1 and TRBJ1-1; without DNA, the TCRdb call of TRBD1 cannot be checked. The CDR3 loop spans 15 amino acids. Germline lookup yields CDR1 DFQATT and CDR2 SNEGSKA (reference sequence). CDR3 protein: CSASAWDTRNTEAFF.

This clonotype is labeled medium-sized based on frequency. V is TRBV29-1 and J is TRBJ2-5; the TCRdb call, TRBD2, lacks DNA for checking. Looked up from germline, CDR1 is SQVTM and CDR2 is ANQGSEA. The CDR3 consists of 13 residues. CDR3 amino acids: CSVEVGRTGTQYF.

The rearrangement joins TRBV4-3 to TRBJ1-3; absent DNA, TCRdb's TRBD1 call cannot be checked. This CDR3 spans 15 amino acids. CDR1 and CDR2 from the germline V gene are LGHNA and YSLEER. The CDR3 is CASSQEGGVGNTIYF.

The chain joins TRBV5-4 to TRBJ2-5. Germline loops: CDR1 SGHNT, CDR2 YYREEE (reference sequence). This CDR3 region has 14 residues. The CDR3 here is CASSLAFFGETQYF.

This clonotype is deemed medium-sized by its frequency. V is TRBV11-3 and J is TRBJ2-4; TCRdb lists TRBD1, though no DNA is available to test this call. The CDR3 consists of 13 residues. The germline CDR1 and CDR2 sequences are SGHNT and YENEEA. The CDR3 sequence: CASSPGGGNIQYF.

This clonotype is called medium-sized based on its frequency. CDR3 protein: CASTLRGGSNEQYF. The genes are TRBV6-6 and TRBJ2-7; TCRdb picks TRBD2, but there is no DNA to check that call. This CDR3 is 14 amino acids long. Germline V gene sequence: CDR1 MNHNY, CDR2 SVGAGI (reference sequence).

This clonotype shows up as medium-sized by frequency. This chain connects TRBV12-3 or TRBV12-4 to TRBJ2-5; no DNA is available, so the TRBD1 call from TCRdb remains unchecked. The CDR3 loop spans 14 amino acids. The CDR3 protein is CASSPSRQGETQYF.

V usage is TRBV6-5 and J usage is TRBJ2-3; the TRBD2 assignment by TCRdb is unverifiable without DNA. Germline values: CDR1 MNHEY, CDR2 SVGAGI. The CDR3 consists of 17 residues. Here the CDR3 reads CASRRPGLAGNTDTQYF.

The chain combines TRBV2 with TRBJ1-1. CDR1 is SNHLY, CDR2 FYNNEI, per germline. This CDR3 spans 13 amino acids. CDR3 in amino acids: CASSSVRNTEAFF.

The V gene is TRBV7-3, the J gene TRBJ2-2; with no DNA, the TCRdb D assignment of TRBD1 cannot be verified. There are 14 residues in the CDR3. The V gene's germline CDR1 is SGHTA and CDR2 FQGTGA. The CDR3 loop is CASSSGQNTGELFF.

In terms of frequency, this clonotype is medium-sized (0.01 to 0.1%). V usage is TRBV15 and J usage is TRBJ2-5. The CDR3 has 13 amino acids. The germline V gene encodes CDR1 LNHNV and CDR2 YYDKDF (reference sequence). The CDR3 here is CATSSVRRETQYF. The entire variable domain, with the rest obtained from reference TRBV15 and TRBJ2-5, is as follows: DAMVIQNPRYQVTQFGKPVTLSCSQTLNHNVMYWYQQKSSQAPKLLFHYYDKDFNNEADTPDNFQSRRPNTSFCFLDIRSPGLGDTAMYLCATSSVRRETQYFGPGTRLLVL.

Measured by frequency, this clonotype is medium-sized. The chain joins TRBV6-1 to TRBJ2-3; the D call of TRBD2 rests on TCRdb alone, since no DNA is present to check it. The CDR3 loop spans 16 amino acids. Germline V lookup: CDR1 MNHNS, CDR2 SASEGT. The chain's CDR3 is CASANVAGGPEDTQYF.

The chain is built from TRBV19 and TRBJ1-5. The germline gives CDR1 LNHDA, CDR2 SQIVND (reference sequence). The length of the CDR3 is 14 residues. CDR3: CASSLAYSNQPQHF.

The chain's CDR3 is CASRTGGGANTGELFF. The rearrangement uses TRBV6-2 or TRBV6-3 and TRBJ2-2; the D gene TCRdb calls, TRBD1, cannot be checked with no DNA. Germline values: CDR1 MNHEY, CDR2 SVGEGT. This CDR3 has 16 residues.

This chain links TRBV14 with TRBJ1-1; TCRdb reports TRBD1, a call that lacks DNA to check it against. Germline V gene sequence: CDR1 SGHDN, CDR2 FVKESK. This CDR3 comprises 13 residues. The CDR3 protein is CASSGTLSTEAFF. Based on the CDR3 plus reference TRBV14 and TRBJ1-1, the full variable domain is EAGVTQFPSHSVIEKGQTVTLRCDPISGHDNLYWYRRVMGKEIKFLLHFVKESKQDESGMPNNRFLAERTGGTYSTLKVQPAELEDSGVYFCASSGTLSTEAFFGQGTRLTVV.

The chain combines TRBV4-3 with TRBJ1-6; TCRdb calls TRBD1, which cannot be checked without DNA. The germline V gene encodes CDR1 LGHNA and CDR2 YSLEER. The CDR3 spans 14 residues. CDR3 amino acids: CASSQDQGYSPLHF.

This chain links TRBV4-3 with TRBJ2-1; TCRdb lists TRBD2, though no DNA is available to test this call. CDR3 size: 15 residues. Germline V gives CDR1 LGHNA, CDR2 YSLEER. Here the CDR3 reads CASSQEGLAGGGEFF.

The J gene is TRBJ1-6, the V gene TRBV12-3 or TRBV12-4; TCRdb's D gene call, TRBD1, goes unchecked for lack of DNA. The CDR3 loop spans 14 amino acids. This CDR3 is CASSLLGANSPLHF.

This chain connects TRBV11-3 to TRBJ2-3; TCRdb designates TRBD1, a call that cannot be tested without DNA. This CDR3 is 12 amino acids long. Per the germline V gene, CDR1 is SGHNT and CDR2 is YENEEA. This chain's CDR3 is CASRVQGEPQYF.

The genes are TRBV7-9 and TRBJ2-2; the TRBD1 assignment by TCRdb is unverifiable without DNA. The CDR3 has 15 amino acids. Germline V gene data show CDR1 as SEHNR and CDR2 as FQNEAQ (reference sequence). The CDR3 protein is CASSPGTGLAGELFF.

Measured by frequency, this clonotype is medium-sized. The gene calls are TRBV11-3 and TRBJ2-3; without DNA, the TCRdb call of TRBD1 cannot be checked. The CDR3 extends over 14 amino acids. Germline values: CDR1 SGHNT, CDR2 YENEEA. The CDR3 loop is CASSPGQGADTQYF. Complete variable domain (other parts from reference TRBV11-3 and TRBJ2-3): EAGVVQSPRYKIIEKKQPVAFWCNPISGHNTLYWYLQNLGQGPELLIRYENEEAVDDSQLPKDRFSAERLKGVDSTLKIQPAELGDSAVYLCASSPGQGADTQYFGPGTRLTVL.

V is TRBV6-2 or TRBV6-3 and J is TRBJ2-2; TCRdb proposes TRBD1, but this gene call is untestable without DNA. The CDR3 covers 14 residues. Germline loops: CDR1 MNHEY, CDR2 SVGEGT. CDR3 loop: CASSSRGWTGELFF.

This chain connects TRBV6-6 to TRBJ1-5; the D call of TRBD1 rests on TCRdb alone, since no DNA is present to check it. Germline V CDR1 and CDR2: MNHNY, SVGAGI (reference sequence). The CDR3 is 12 residues long. This chain's CDR3 is CASWGRNQPQHF.

The CDR3 reads CAISDYRDGYTF. J is TRBJ1-2 and V is TRBV10-3; the D gene TCRdb calls, TRBD1, cannot be checked with no DNA. The CDR3 covers 12 residues. CDR1 and CDR2 (germline): ENHRY, SYGVKD.

The rearrangement links TRBV2 to TRBJ1-2. Germline CDR1 is SNHLY and CDR2 is FYNNEI. The CDR3 contains 14 residues. The CDR3 sequence is CASRMDGSNYGYTF.